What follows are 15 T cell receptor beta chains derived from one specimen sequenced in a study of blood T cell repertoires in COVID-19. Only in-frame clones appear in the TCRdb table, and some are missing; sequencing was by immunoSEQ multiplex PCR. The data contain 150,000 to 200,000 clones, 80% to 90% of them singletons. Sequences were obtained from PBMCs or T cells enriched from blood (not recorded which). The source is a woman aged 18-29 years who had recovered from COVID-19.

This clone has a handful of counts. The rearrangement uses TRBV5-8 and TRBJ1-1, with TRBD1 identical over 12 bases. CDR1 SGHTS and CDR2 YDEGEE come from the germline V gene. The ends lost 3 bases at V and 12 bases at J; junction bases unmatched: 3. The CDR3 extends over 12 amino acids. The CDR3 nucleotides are TGTGCCAGCAGCTGGGACAGGGGGCTAACTTTCTTT. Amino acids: CASSWDRGLTFF.

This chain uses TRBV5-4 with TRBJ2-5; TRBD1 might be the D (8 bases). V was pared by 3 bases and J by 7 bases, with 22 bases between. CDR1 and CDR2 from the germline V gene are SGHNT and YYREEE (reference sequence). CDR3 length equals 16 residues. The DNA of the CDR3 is TGTGCCAGCAGCTCATTAAACGGACAGGGCGGGGGGACCCAGTACTTC. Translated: CASSSLNGQGGGTQYF.

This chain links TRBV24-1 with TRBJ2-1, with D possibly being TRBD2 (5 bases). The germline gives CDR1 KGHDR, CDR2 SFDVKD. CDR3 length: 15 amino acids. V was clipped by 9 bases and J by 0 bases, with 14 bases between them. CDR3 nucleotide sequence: TGTGCCACCCAAGGGCGAGGGAGCTCCTACAATGAGCAGTTCTTC. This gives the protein CATQGRGSSYNEQFF.

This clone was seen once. The CDR3 sequence is CASSPLSSGGTDTQYF. The CDR3 DNA is TGTGCCAGTAGTCCTCTTTCCAGCGGGGGCACAGATACGCAGTATTTT. The V call is TRBV19, the J call TRBJ2-3; 7 bases are shared with TRBD2. Germline-derived CDR1 and CDR2 are LNHDA and SQIVND (reference sequence). V shed 5 bases, J shed 1 base, and the junction held 9 bases outside the gene matches. The CDR3 consists of 16 residues.

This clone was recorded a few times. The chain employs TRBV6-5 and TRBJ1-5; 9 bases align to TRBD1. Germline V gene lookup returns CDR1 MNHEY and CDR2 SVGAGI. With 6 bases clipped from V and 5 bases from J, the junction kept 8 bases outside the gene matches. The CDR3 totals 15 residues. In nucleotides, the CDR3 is TGTGCCAGCAGGTCGGGACAGGGACGCTATCAGCCCCAGCATTTT. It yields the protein CASRSGQGRYQPQHF.

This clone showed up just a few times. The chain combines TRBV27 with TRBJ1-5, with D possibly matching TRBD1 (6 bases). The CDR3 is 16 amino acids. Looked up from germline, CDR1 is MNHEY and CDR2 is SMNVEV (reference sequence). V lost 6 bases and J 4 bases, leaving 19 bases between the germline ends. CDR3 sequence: CASRGGWWGPNQPQHF. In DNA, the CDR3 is TGTGCCAGCAGGGGCGGCTGGTGGGGGCCAAATCAGCCCCAGCATTTT.

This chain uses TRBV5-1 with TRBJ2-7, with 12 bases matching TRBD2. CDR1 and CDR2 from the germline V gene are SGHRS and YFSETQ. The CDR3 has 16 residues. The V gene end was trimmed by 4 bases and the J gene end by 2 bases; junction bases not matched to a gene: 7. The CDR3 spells CASSNLAGGPPYEQYF. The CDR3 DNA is TGCGCCAGCAGCAACCTAGCGGGAGGGCCCCCCTACGAGCAGTACTTC.

The CDR3 protein is CASSFARAPTDTQYF. The CDR3 nucleotides read TGTGCCAGCAGTTTTGCGCGGGCACCCACAGATACGCAGTATTTT. The chain carries TRBV28 and TRBJ2-3; TRBD2 might be the D (5 bases). This CDR3 has 15 residues. Germline loops: CDR1 MDHEN, CDR2 SYDVKM. Trimming shortened V by 3 bases and J by 2 bases, and 12 bases separated the two germline ends.

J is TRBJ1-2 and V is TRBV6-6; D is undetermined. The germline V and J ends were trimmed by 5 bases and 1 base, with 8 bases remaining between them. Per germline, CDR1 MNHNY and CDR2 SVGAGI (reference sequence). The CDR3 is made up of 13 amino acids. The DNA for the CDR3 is TGTGCCAGCAGTCCGGGTATTAACTATGGCTACACCTTC. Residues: CASSPGINYGYTF.

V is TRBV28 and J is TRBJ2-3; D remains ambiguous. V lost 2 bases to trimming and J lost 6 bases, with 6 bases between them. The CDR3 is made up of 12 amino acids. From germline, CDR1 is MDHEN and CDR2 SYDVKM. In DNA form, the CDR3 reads TGTGCCAGCAGTTTAATCTTCGATACGCAGTATTTT. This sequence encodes CASSLIFDTQYF.

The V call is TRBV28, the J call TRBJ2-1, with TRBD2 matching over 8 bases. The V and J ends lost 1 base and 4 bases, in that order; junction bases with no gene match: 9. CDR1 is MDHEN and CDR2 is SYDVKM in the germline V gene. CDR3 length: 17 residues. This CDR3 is CASSLSFLLAGYNEQFF. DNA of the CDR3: TGTGCCAGCAGTTTATCCTTTTTGCTAGCGGGTTACAATGAGCAGTTCTTC.

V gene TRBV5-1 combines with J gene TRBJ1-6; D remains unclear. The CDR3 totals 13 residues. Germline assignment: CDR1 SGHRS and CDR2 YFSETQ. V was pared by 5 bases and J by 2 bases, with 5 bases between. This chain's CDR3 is CASREAYNSPLHF. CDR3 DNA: TGCGCCAGCAGGGAGGCCTATAATTCACCCCTCCACTTT.

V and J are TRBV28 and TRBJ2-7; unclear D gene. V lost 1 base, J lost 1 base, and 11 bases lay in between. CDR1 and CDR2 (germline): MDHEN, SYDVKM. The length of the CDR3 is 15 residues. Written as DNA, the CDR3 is TGTGCCAGCAGTTTATCCAGACTCCGGTCCTACGAGCAGTACTTC. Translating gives CASSLSRLRSYEQYF.

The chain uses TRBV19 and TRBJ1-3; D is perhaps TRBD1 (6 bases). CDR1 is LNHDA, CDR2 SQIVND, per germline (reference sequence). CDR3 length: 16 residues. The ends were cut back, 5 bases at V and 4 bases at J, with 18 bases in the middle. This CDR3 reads CASSQTGPRSGNTIYF. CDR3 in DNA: TGTGCCAGTAGTCAAACAGGGCCCAGATCCGGAAACACCATATATTTT.

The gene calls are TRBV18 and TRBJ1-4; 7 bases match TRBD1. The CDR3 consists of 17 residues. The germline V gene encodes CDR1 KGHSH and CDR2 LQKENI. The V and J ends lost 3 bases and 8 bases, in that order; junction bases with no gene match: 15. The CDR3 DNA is TGTGCCAGCTCACCCCTCGACCCAGGGACAGTTGGCGAAAAACTGTTTTTT. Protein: CASSPLDPGTVGEKLFF.